The text below deals with one T cell receptor beta chain. The method was immunoSEQ multiplex PCR; TCRdb's version includes in-frame clones alone and lacks a portion of them. The sample has about 65,000 clones, around nine tenths seen once. The sample originates from a study of blood T cell repertoires in COVID-19. Study summary: Acute-phase and convalescent COVID-19 samples originated in the United States, Italy and Spain. The cDNA or gDNA used as material had been derived from T cells, B-cell-depleted T cells, or PBMCs.

This CDR3 contains 18 residues. Germline V CDR1 and CDR2: LGHNA, YNFKEQ. With 0 bases clipped from V and 2 bases from J, the junction kept 12 bases outside the gene matches. V gene TRBV4-2 combines with J gene TRBJ2-7; 8 positions agree with TRBD2. The TCR sequence derives from a man aged 60 to 69 with acute or convalescent COVID-19. Sequenced material: peripheral blood. This chain's CDR3 is CASSQDSAAAGGTYEQYF. DNA of the CDR3: TGTGCCAGCAGCCAAGATTCGGCGGCGGCGGGGGGAACCTACGAGCAGTACTTC.